This TCR beta chain originates from a study of cytomegalovirus exposure and HLA in healthy donors. General study findings and limits: In a later analysis, TCR beta V- and J-gene trimming showed a link to a missense DCLRE1C variant.

A multiplex PCR was run with 60 Vbeta primers and 13 Jbeta primers. Clones were sequenced by immunoSEQ multiplex PCR, and TCRdb holds only the in-frame ones, with some missing. The sample lists some 170,000 clones, about four fifths occurring once. A note on this clone: Its antigen is still unknown.

The V end lost 8 bases, the J end lost 1 base, and 11 bases lay between the germline ends. Germline CDR1 and CDR2: MNHNY and SVGAGI (reference sequence). The length of the CDR3 is 14 residues. V and J are TRBV6-6 and TRBJ2-2; D perhaps matches TRBD2 (6 bases). Source material: PBMCs. This receptor was obtained from a woman in her 50s in good health and CMV-seronegative. CDR3 DNA: TGTGCCAGCTTGGCGGGGAAGAACACCGGGGAGCTGTTTTTT. Amino acid sequence: CASLAGKNTGELFF.